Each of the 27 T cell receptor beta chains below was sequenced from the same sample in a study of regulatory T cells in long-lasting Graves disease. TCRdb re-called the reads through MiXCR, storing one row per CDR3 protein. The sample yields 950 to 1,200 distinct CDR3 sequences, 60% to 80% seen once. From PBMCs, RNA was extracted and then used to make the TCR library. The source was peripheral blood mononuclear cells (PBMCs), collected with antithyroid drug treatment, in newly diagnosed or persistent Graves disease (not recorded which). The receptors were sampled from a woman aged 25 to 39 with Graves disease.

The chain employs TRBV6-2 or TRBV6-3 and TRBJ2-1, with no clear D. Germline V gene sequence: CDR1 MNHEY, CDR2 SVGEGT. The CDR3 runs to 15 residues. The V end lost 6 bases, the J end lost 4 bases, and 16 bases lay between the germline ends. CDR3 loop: CASRPGLRRYNEQFF. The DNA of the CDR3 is TGTGCCAGCAGGCCGGGTTTACGGCGGTACAATGAGCAGTTCTTC.

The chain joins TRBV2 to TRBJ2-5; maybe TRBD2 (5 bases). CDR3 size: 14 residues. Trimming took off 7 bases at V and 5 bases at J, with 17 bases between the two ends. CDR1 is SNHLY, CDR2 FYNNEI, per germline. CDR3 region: CASINMRVRETQYF. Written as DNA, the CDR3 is TGTGCCAGCATTAACATGCGGGTTCGGGAGACCCAGTACTTC.

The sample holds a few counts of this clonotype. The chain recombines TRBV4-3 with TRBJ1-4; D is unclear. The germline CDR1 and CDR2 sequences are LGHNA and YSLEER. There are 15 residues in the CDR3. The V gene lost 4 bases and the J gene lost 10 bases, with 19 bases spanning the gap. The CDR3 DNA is TGCGCCAGCAGCCTGGCAGCAGGCGAAGCGGGAAAACTGTTTTTT. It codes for CASSLAAGEAGKLFF.

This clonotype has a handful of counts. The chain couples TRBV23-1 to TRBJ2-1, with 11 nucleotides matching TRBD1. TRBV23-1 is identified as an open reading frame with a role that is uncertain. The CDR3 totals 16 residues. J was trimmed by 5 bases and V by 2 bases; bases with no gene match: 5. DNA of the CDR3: TGCGCCAGCAGTCAAAACGGGACAGGGGGGAACAATGAGCAGTTCTTC. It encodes CASSQNGTGGNNEQFF.

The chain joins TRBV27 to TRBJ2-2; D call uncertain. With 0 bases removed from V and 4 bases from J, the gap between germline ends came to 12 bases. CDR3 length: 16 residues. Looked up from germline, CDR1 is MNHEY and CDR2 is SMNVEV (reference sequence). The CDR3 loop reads CASSLSWRKPTGELFF. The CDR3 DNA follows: TGTGCCAGCAGTTTATCGTGGCGGAAACCCACCGGGGAGCTGTTTTTT.

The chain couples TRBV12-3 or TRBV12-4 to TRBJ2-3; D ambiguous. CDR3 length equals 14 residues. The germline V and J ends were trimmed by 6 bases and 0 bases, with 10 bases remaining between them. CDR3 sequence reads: CASSPRESTDTQYF. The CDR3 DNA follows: TGTGCCAGCAGCCCCCGAGAAAGCACAGATACGCAGTATTTT.

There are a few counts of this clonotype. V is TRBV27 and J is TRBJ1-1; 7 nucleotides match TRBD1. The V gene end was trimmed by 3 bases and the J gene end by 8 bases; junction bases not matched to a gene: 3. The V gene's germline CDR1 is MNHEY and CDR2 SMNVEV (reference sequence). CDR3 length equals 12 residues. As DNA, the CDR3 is TGTGCCAGCAGTTTGGTACAGGGGGAAGCTTTCTTT. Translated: CASSLVQGEAFF.

CDR3 residues: CASSYAPTFDIEQFF. The CDR3 DNA is TGTGCCAGCAGTTACGCCCCCACCTTCGACATTGAGCAGTTCTTC. The chain recombines TRBV6-5 with TRBJ2-1; D not resolved. V was shortened by 2 bases and J by 9 bases, with 17 bases between the two germline ends. The CDR3 has 15 residues. Germline CDR1 and CDR2: MNHEY and SVGAGI.

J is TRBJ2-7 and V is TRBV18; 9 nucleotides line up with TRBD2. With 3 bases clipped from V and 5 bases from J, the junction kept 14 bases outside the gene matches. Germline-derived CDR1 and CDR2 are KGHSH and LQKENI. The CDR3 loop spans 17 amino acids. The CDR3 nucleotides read TGTGCCAGCTCACCGCCCAGAGGTAGCGGGAGTCAAGACGAGCAGTACTTC. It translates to CASSPPRGSGSQDEQYF.

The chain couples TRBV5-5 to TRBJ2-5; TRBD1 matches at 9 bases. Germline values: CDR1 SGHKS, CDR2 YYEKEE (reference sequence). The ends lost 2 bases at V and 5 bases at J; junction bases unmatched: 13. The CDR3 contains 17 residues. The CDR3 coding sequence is TGTGCCAGCAGCTTCGGACAGGGGTACCGGTTTCTTGAGACCCAGTACTTC. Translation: CASSFGQGYRFLETQYF.

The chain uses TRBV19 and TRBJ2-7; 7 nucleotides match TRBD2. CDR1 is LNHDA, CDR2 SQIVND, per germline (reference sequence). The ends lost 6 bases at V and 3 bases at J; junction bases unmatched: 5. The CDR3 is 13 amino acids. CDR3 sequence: CASRAAGVYEQYF. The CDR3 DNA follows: TGTGCCAGTAGAGCGGCGGGAGTCTACGAGCAGTACTTC.

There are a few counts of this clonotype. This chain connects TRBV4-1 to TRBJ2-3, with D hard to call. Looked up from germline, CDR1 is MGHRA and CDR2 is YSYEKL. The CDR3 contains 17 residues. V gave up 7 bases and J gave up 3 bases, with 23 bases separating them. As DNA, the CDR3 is TGCGCCAGCAAAACTGGACCCGCCCTAAGAGGAACAGATACGCAGTATTTT. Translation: CASKTGPALRGTDTQYF.

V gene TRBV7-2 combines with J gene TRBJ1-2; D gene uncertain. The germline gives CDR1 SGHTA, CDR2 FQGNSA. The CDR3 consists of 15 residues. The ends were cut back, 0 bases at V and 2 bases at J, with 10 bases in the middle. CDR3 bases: TGTGCCAGCAGCTTAGCGCAAGGCCCAAACTATGGCTACACCTTC. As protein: CASSLAQGPNYGYTF.

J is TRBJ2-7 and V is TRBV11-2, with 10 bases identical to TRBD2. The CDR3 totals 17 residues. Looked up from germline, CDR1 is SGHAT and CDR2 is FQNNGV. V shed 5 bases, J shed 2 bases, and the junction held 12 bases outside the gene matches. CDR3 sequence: CASSLPAGGLPTYEQYF. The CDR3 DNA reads TGTGCCAGCAGCCTCCCAGCGGGAGGGCTCCCTACCTACGAGCAGTACTTC.

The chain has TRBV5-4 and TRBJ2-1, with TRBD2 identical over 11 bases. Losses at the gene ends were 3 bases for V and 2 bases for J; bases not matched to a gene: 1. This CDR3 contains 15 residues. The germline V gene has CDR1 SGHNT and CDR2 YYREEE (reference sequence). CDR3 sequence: CASSSGLAAYNEQFF. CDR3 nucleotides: TGTGCCAGCAGCTCGGGACTAGCGGCCTACAATGAGCAGTTCTTC.

As DNA, the CDR3 is TGTGCCTGGGACCGGACTAACCTAGAGACCCAGTACTTC. It translates to CAWDRTNLETQYF. The V call is TRBV30, the J call TRBJ2-5; perhaps TRBD2 as D (6 bases). Trimming took 5 bases from V and 4 from J, leaving 14 bases between them. Germline lookup yields CDR1 GTSNPN and CDR2 SVGIG (reference sequence). This CDR3 contains 13 residues. The full variable domain, in which reference TRBV30 and TRBJ2-5 provide the parts outside the CDR3, is SQTIHQWPATLVQPVGSPLSLECTVEGTSNPNLYWYRQAAGRGLQLLFYSVGIGQISSEVPQNLSASRPQDRQFILSSKKLLLSDSGFYLCAWDRTNLETQYFGPGTRLLVL.

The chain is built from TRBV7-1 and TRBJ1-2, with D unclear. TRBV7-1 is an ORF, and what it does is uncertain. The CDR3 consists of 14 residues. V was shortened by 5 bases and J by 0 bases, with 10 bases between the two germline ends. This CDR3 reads CASSPESSNYGYTF. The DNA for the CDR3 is TGTGCCAGCAGCCCAGAGTCTTCTAACTATGGCTACACCTTC.

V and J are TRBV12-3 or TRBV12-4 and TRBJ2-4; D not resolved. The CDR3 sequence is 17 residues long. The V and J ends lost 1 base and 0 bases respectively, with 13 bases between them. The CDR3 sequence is CASSLGSLLGAKNIQYF. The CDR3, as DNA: TGTGCCAGCAGTTTAGGAAGCTTACTCGGAGCCAAAAACATTCAGTACTTC.

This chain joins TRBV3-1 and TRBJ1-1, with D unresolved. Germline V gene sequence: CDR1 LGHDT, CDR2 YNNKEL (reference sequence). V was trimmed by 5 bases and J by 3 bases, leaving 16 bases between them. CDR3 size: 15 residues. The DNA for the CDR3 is TGTGCCAGCAGCTTAACTTGGACGGGTGACACTGAAGCTTTCTTT. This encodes CASSLTWTGDTEAFF.

The CDR3 DNA follows: TGCGCCAGCAGCTTGAGCGGGAGTACGAGGGATACGCAGTATTTT. This translates into CASSLSGSTRDTQYF. The chain links TRBV5-1 to TRBJ2-3; TRBD2 matches at 8 bases. The ends lost 1 base at V and 6 bases at J; junction bases unmatched: 7. Germline lookup yields CDR1 SGHRS and CDR2 YFSETQ. The CDR3 sequence is 15 residues long.

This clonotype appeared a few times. The CDR3 nucleotides are TGTGCCAGGAACCCCCCAAAACTAGCGGCCAGCTCCTACAATGAGCAGTTCTTC. It yields the protein CARNPPKLAASSYNEQFF. This rearrangement joins TRBV27 to TRBJ2-1, with TRBD2 matching 8 bases. The V gene's germline CDR1 is MNHEY and CDR2 SMNVEV (reference sequence). Trimming cost V 9 bases and J 0 bases; bases outside gene matches: 16. The CDR3 is 18 amino acids.

In nucleotides, the CDR3 is TGTGCCAGCAGCCTCGACAGGGGGCAAGGTCAGCCCCAGCATTTT. It encodes CASSLDRGQGQPQHF. The chain joins TRBV4-2 to TRBJ1-5, with 10 bases aligning to TRBD1. The CDR3 covers 15 residues. Germline CDR1 LGHNA, CDR2 YNFKEQ. V gave up 4 bases and J gave up 6 bases; unmatched junction bases: 6.

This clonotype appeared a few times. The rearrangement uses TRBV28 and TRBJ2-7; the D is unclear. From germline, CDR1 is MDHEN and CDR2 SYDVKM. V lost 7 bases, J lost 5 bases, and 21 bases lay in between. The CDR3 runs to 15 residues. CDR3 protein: CASTLLGSPTHEQYF. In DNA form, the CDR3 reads TGTGCCAGCACCCTACTGGGCTCCCCCACCCACGAGCAGTACTTC. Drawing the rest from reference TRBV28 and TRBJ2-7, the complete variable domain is DVKVTQSSRYLVKRTGEKVFLECVQDMDHENMFWYRQDPGLGLRLIYFSYDVKMKEKGDIPEGYSVSREKKERFSLILESASTNQTSMYLCASTLLGSPTHEQYFGPGTRLTVT.

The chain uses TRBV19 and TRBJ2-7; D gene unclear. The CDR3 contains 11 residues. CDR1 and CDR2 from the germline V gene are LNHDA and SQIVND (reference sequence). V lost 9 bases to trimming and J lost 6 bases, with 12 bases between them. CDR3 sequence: CASGTGSEQYF. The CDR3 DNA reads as TGTGCCAGCGGTACTGGTTCCGAGCAGTACTTC.

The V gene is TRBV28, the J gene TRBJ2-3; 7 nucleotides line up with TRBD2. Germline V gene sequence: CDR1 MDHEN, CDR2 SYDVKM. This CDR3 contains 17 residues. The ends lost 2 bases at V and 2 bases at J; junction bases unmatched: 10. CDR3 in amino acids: CASSLPYGLVNTDTQYF. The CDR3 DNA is TGTGCCAGCAGTTTACCTTATGGACTAGTTAACACAGATACGCAGTATTTT.

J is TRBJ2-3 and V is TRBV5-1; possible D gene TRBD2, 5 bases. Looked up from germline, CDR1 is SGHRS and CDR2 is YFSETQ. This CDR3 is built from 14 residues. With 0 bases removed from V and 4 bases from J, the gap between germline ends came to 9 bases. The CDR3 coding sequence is TGCGCCAGCAGCTTGGATTACGGGGCAGATACGCAGTATTTT. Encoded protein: CASSLDYGADTQYF.

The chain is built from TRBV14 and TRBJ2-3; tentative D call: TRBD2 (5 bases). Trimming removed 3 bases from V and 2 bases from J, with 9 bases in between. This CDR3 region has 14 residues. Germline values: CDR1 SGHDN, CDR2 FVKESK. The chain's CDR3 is CASSQRAYTDTQYF. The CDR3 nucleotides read TGTGCCAGCAGCCAGAGGGCTTACACAGATACGCAGTATTTT. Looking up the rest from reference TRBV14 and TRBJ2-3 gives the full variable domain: EAGVTQFPSHSVIEKGQTVTLRCDPISGHDNLYWYRRVMGKEIKFLLHFVKESKQDESGMPNNRFLAERTGGTYSTLKVQPAELEDSGVYFCASSQRAYTDTQYFGPGTRLTVL.